Listed here is a single TCR beta chain. TCRdb keeps only in-frame clones here, not all; method: immunoSEQ multiplex PCR. The data contain fewer than 300,000 clones, more than 75% of them singletons. This sample was included in a study of blood T cell repertoires in COVID-19. V lost 5 bases and J lost 5; bases outside the gene matches: 5. Germline V CDR1 and CDR2: SEHNR, FQNEAQ (reference sequence). CDR3 length: 14 residues. The V and J genes are TRBV7-9 and TRBJ1-5; 8 nucleotides line up with TRBD1. The sample consisted of peripheral blood. This receptor was obtained from a man aged 35 to 55 who had recovered from COVID-19. The CDR3 bases are TGTGCCAGCAGCCCGACAGGGGAATATCAGCCCCAGCATTTT. Translating it yields CASSPTGEYQPQHF.